This TCR beta chain was recovered during a study of blood T cells in healthy people across ages. Next came a second PCR, run for about 6 to 11 cycles, which used a sample-barcoded 5' primer along with a J-beta primer mix. Via MiXCR, TCRdb re-called the 5' RACE reads, giving one row per CDR3 protein. The table has fewer than 1.5 million distinct CDR3 sequences, about 40% seen once. CDR3 length equals 15 residues. Germline CDR1 reads SGHDT; CDR2 reads YYEEEE. V lost 4 bases, J lost 2 bases, and 15 bases lay in between. Sequencing was performed on blood. This sequence was found in a woman between 18 and 29 years old in good health. The chain carries TRBV5-6 and TRBJ2-5; D might be TRBD2 (6 bases). This CDR3 is CASSTIVEGQETQYF. The CDR3, as DNA: TGTGCCAGCAGCACCATAGTGGAGGGGCAAGAGACCCAGTACTTC.